This is a list of T cell receptor beta chains from one sample in a study of cytomegalovirus exposure and HLA in healthy donors. Generated by immunoSEQ multiplex PCR, the TCRdb table keeps only in-frame clones and is missing some. The sample has under 130,000 clones. Sequencing used PBMCs. These receptors were taken from a man between 50 and 59 years old in good health and CMV-seronegative. Each CDR3 is given with its conserved first and last residue. The D gene is left open where the match is weak.

j_gene,v_gene,d_gene,CDR3nt,CDR3aa
TRBJ2-7,TRBV12-5,TRBD2,TGTGCTAGTGCCAGGTCGGGGGGAGCACTCGAGCAGTACTTC,CASARSGGALEQYF
TRBJ2-7,TRBV6-1,TRBD2,TGTGCCAGCAGTGAACTGAGCGGGAGGGCCTGGTACGAGCAGTACTTC,CASSELSGRAWYEQYF
TRBJ2-7,TRBV6-5,NA,TGTGCCAGCCGGGGGTCGAACTTATCTCGCGAGCAGTACTTC,CASRGSNLSREQYF
TRBJ1-1,TRBV6-4,NA,TGTGCCAGCAGTGACTCGGCGGGTGAAGCTTTCTTT,CASSDSAGEAFF
TRBJ2-7,TRBV10-3,NA,TGTGCCGTTGAACAGGGTTACGAGCAGTACTTC,CAVEQGYEQYF
TRBJ1-2,TRBV5-4,TRBD1,TGTGCCAGCAGCTTTGGCGACAGGGACTATGGCTACACCTTC,CASSFGDRDYGYTF
TRBJ1-5,TRBV7-2,NA,TGTGCCAGCAGCTCCAGAAATCAGCCCCAGCATTTT,CASSSRNQPQHF
TRBJ2-3,TRBV4-1,NA,TGCGCCAGCAGCCAAGGTTCGGGGGTGGTTCGCACAGATACGCAGTATTTT,CASSQGSGVVRTDTQYF
TRBJ2-5,TRBV7-9,TRBD1,TGTGCCAGCAGCTCAACAGGGGGCAGGGAGACCCAGTACTTC,CASSSTGGRETQYF
TRBJ1-5,TRBV19,TRBD1,TGTGCCAGTAGTCCAGGGGGGGGGACAGGGAATCAGCCCCAGCATTTT,CASSPGGGTGNQPQHF
TRBJ2-5,TRBV5-4,TRBD1,TGTGCCAGCAGCTCTGTGGACAGGGGAGGGACCCAGTACTTC,CASSSVDRGGTQYF
TRBJ2-1,TRBV19,TRBD2,TGTGCCAGGCGGGGGTCCAATGAGCAGTTCTTC,CARRGSNEQFF
TRBJ1-4,TRBV25-1,NA,TGTGCCAGCAGTGAATTCGGGGAGGGACTCGGCGGTAATGAAAAACTGTTTTTT,CASSEFGEGLGGNEKLFF
TRBJ2-3,TRBV9,TRBD2,TGTGCCAGCAGCGTAGGGAGCGGGAGGGACTCAGATACGCAGTATTTT,CASSVGSGRDSDTQYF
TRBJ2-7,TRBV29-1,TRBD1,TGCAGCGTTGAGACCACGGGACAGTCCTACGAGCAGTACTTC,CSVETTGQSYEQYF
TRBJ1-5,TRBV6-5,NA,TGTGCCAGCAGGGCCGACAGGAGGAATCAGCCCCAGCATTTT,CASRADRRNQPQHF
TRBJ1-3,TRBV9,NA,TGTGCCAGCAGCGAGGGGACACCGGTAAACACCATATATTTT,CASSEGTPVNTIYF
TRBJ1-2,TRBV2,NA,TGTGCCAGCAGACCAGGCCATCCTAACTATGGCTACACCTTC,CASRPGHPNYGYTF